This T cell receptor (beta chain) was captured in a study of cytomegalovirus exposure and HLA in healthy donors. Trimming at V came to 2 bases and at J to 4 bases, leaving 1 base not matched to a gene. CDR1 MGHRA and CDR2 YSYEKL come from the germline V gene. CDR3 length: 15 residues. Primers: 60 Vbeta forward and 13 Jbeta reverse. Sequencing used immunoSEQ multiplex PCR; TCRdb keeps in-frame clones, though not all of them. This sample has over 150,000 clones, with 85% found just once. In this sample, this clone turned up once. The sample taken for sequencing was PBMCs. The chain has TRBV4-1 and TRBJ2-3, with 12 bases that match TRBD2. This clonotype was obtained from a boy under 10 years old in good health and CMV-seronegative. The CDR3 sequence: CASSQLAGGADTQYF. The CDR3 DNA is TGCGCCAGCAGCCAACTAGCGGGAGGGGCAGATACGCAGTATTTT.